This T cell receptor beta chain was captured by sequencing in a study of beta chain features in type 1 diabetes. Notes on the study in general: In every one of the four CD4+ subsets, TCRB CDR3s were moderately but significantly shorter in Type 1 diabetes patients. PCR might preferentially amplify shorter templates, equally in patients and controls. Type 1 diabetes patients showed fewer insertions and more deletions at VDJ junctions.

CD45RO/CCR7/CD25/CD127/CD95/CD27 staining was used to isolate CD4+ naive, central memory, regulatory and stem cell-like memory cells by sorting. Per germline, CDR1 SGHDN and CDR2 FVKESK. This CDR3 has 13 residues. V was clipped by 1 base and J by 6 bases, with 8 bases between them. On this clone itself: Its target is not known.

Sequencing targeted expressed TCRB transcripts, as all isolated RNA had been reverse transcribed. Sequenced by immunoSEQ multiplex PCR; TCRdb stores in-frame clones only, minus some. The sample includes about 320,000 clones, 11% to 15% of them seen just once. The sequence came from a man aged 25 to 40 in good health. The chain uses TRBV14 and TRBJ2-3; D unclear. The sample consisted of central memory CD4+ T cells from blood. The CDR3 here is CASSQALVDTQYF. The CDR3 bases are TGTGCCAGCAGCCAAGCCCTGGTGGATACGCAGTATTTT. The variable domain in full, completed from reference TRBV14 and TRBJ2-3, reads EAGVTQFPSHSVIEKGQTVTLRCDPISGHDNLYWYRRVMGKEIKFLLHFVKESKQDESGMPNNRFLAERTGGTYSTLKVQPAELEDSGVYFCASSQALVDTQYFGPGTRLTVL.